A selection of T cell receptor beta chains follows, all from one sample in a study of blood T cell repertoires in COVID-19. Repertoires were generated with immunoSEQ multiplex PCR, while TCRdb's copy carries only in-frame clones and drops some. The table lists about 360,000 clones, 88% of them singletons, with approximately 2.1% in the top ten. Sequencing used PBMCs or T cells enriched from blood (not recorded which). The receptor set was obtained from a woman between 35 and 50 years old with acute COVID-19. The CDR3 runs from the conserved cysteine through the conserved F or W.

TRBJ2-3 | TRBV7-5 | CARSLCGEATDTQYF
TRBJ2-7 | TRBV18 | CASSPPPGGFYEQYF
TRBJ2-4 | TRBV30 | CAWSSGLINIQYF
TRBJ2-5 | TRBV11-2 | CASSLKTGETQYF
TRBJ2-1 | TRBV29-1 | CSVPGEGNNEQFF
TRBJ2-3 | TRBV5-4 | CASSLAGDPGDTQYF
TRBJ2-5 | TRBV5-1 | CASSLAKGGAETQYF
TRBJ1-1 | TRBV13 | CASSVPGTGHTEAFF
TRBJ2-1 | TRBV3-1/TRBV3-2 | CASTPGAWHEQFF
TRBJ1-1 | TRBV7-2 | CASSLGGSGQKAFF
TRBJ1-2 | TRBV11-2 | CASSLDRGNYGYTF
TRBJ1-1 | TRBV18 | CASSPQGWAVNTEAFF
TRBJ2-3 | TRBV5-1 | CASSLSDYPGNTQYF
TRBJ1-1 | TRBV9 | CASSSTGNTEAFF
TRBJ1-5 | TRBV12-3/TRBV12-4 | CASSLSFNQPQHF
TRBJ2-3 | TRBV7-9 | CASSPTSGGFVDTQYF
TRBJ1-3 | TRBV3-1/TRBV3-2 | CASSQGRALSGNTIYF